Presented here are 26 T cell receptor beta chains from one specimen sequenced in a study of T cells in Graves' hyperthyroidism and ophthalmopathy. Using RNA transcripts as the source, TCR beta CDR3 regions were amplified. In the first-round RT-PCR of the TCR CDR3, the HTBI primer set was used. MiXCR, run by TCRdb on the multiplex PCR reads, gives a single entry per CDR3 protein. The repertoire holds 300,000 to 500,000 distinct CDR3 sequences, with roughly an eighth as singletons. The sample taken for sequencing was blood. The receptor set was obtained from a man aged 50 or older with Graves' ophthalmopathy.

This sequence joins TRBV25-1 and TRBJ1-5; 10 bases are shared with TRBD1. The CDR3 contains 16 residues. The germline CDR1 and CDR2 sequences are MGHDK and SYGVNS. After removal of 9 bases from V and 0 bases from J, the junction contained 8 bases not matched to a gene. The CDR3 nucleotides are TGTGCCAGGACGCCGGACAGGGGGTATAGCAATCAGCCCCAGCATTTT. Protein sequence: CARTPDRGYSNQPQHF.

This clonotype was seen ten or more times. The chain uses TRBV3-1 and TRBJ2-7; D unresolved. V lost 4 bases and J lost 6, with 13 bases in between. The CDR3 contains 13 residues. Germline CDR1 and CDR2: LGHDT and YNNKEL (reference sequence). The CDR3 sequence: CASSRIPSPEQYF. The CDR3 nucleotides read TGTGCCAGCAGCCGAATTCCATCTCCCGAGCAGTACTTC.

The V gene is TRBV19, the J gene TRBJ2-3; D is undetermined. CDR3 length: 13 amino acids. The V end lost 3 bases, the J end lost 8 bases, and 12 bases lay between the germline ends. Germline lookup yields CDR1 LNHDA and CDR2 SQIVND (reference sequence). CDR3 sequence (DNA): TGTGCCAGTAGTATTACTACGACGGGTACGCAGTATTTT. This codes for CASSITTTGTQYF.

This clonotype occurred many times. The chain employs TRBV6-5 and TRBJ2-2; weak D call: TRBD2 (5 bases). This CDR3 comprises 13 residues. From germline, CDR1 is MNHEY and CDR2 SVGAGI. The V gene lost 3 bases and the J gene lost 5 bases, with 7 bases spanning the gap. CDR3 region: CASSYTGTGELFF. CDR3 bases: TGTGCCAGCAGTTATACGGGGACCGGGGAGCTGTTTTTT.

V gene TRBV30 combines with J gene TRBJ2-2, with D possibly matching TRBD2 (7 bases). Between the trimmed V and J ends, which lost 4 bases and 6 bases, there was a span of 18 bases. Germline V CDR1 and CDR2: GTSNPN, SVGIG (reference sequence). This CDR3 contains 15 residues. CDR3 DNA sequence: TGTGCCTGGATTCCGAAGTGGGAGGGGGCCGGGGAGCTGTTTTTT. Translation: CAWIPKWEGAGELFF.

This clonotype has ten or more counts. The CDR3: CASSEQRTGNGYTF. The CDR3 DNA follows: TGTGCCAGCAGTGAACAGAGGACAGGGAATGGCTACACCTTC. The chain joins TRBV6-1 to TRBJ1-2, with 8 bases lining up with TRBD1. CDR3 length equals 14 residues. Germline V CDR1 and CDR2: MNHNS, SASEGT. V gave up 2 bases and J gave up 6 bases; unmatched junction bases: 5.

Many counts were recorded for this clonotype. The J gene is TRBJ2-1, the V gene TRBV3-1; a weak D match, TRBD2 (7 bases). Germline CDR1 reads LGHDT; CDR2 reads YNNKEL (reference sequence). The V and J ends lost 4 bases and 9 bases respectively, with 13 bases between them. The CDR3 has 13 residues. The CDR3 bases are TGTGCCAGCAGCCGAAGGGGGGGCAGTGAGCAGTTCTTC. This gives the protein CASSRRGGSEQFF.

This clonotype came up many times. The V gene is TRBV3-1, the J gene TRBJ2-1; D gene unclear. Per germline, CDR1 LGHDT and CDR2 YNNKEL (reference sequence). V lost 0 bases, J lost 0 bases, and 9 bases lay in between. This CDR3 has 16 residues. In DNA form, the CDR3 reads TGTGCCAGCAGCCAAGATGGCAGAGACTCCTACAATGAGCAGTTCTTC. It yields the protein CASSQDGRDSYNEQFF.

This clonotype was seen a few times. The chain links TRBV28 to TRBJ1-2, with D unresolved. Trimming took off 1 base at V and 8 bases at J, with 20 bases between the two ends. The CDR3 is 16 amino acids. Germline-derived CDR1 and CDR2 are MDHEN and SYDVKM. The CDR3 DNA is TGTGCCAGCAGTTTATCCCACTACACTCCCGTAGGCGGCTACACCTTC. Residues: CASSLSHYTPVGGYTF.

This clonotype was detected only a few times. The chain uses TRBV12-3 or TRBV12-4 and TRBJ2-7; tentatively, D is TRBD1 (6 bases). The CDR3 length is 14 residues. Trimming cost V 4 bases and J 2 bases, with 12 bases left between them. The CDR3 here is CASSWTEPTYEQYF. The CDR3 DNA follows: TGTGCCAGCAGTTGGACAGAACCCACCTACGAGCAGTACTTC.

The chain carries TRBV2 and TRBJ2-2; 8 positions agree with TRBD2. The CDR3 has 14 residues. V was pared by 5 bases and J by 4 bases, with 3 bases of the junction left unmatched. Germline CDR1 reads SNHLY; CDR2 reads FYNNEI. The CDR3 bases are TGTGCCAGCAGTTTCGGGGGGGGCACCGGGGAGCTGTTTTTT. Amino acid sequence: CASSFGGGTGELFF.

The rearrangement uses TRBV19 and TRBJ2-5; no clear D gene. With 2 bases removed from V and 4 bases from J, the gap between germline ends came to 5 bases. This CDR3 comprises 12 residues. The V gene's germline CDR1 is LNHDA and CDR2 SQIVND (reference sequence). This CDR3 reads CASSINGETQYF. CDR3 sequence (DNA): TGTGCCAGTAGTATAAACGGAGAGACCCAGTACTTC.

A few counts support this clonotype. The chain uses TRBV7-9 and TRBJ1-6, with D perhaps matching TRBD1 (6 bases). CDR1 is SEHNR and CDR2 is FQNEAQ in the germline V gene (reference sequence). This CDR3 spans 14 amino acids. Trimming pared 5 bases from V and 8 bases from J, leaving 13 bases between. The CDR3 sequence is CASSPQGFDSPLHF. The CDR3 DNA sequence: TGTGCCAGCAGCCCACAGGGTTTTGATTCACCCCTCCACTTT. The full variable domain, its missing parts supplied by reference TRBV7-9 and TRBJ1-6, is DTGVSQNPRHKITKRGQNVTFRCDPISEHNRLYWYRQTLGQGPEFLTYFQNEAQLEKSRLLSDRFSAERPKGSFSTLEIQRTEQGDSAMYLCASSPQGFDSPLHFGNGTRLTVT.

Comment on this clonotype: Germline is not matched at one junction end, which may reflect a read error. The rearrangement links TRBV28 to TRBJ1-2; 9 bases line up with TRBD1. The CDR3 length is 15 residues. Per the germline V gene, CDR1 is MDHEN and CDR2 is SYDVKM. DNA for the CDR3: TGTGCCAGCTTTTCCGGGACAGGGCGGTACTATGACTACACCTTC. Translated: CASFSGTGRYYDYTF.

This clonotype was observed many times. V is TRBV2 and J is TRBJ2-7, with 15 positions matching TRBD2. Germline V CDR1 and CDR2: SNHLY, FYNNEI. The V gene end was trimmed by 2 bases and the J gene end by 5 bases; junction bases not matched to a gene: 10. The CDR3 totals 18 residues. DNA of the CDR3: TGTGCCAGCAGTGAACCAGAGGGACTAGCGGGAGGTCGAAACGAGCAGTACTTC. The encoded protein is CASSEPEGLAGGRNEQYF. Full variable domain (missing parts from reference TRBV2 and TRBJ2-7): EPEVTQTPSHQVTQMGQEVILRCVPISNHLYFYWYRQILGQKVEFLVSFYNNEISEKSEIFDDQFSVERPDGSNFTLKIRSTKLEDSAMYFCASSEPEGLAGGRNEQYFGPGTRLTVT.

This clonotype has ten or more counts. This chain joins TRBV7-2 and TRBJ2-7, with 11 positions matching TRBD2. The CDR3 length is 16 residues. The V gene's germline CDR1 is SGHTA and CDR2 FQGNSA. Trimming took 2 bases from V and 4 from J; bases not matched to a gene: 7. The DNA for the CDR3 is TGTGCCAGCAGCTTACCGACTAGCGGGAAGAGGTACGAGCAGTACTTC. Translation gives CASSLPTSGKRYEQYF.

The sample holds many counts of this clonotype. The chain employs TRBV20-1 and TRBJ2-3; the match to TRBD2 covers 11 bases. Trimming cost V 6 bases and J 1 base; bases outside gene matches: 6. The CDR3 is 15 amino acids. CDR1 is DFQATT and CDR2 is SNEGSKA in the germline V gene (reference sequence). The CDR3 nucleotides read TGCAGTGCAGAAACTAGCGGGAGAGGCACAGATACGCAGTATTTT. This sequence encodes CSAETSGRGTDTQYF.

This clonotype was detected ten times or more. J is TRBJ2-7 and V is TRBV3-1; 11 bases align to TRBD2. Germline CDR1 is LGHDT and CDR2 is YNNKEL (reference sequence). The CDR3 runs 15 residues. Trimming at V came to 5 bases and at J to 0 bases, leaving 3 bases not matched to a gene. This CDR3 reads CASSEGLADSYEQYF. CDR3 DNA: TGTGCCAGCAGCGAGGGACTAGCGGACTCCTACGAGCAGTACTTC.

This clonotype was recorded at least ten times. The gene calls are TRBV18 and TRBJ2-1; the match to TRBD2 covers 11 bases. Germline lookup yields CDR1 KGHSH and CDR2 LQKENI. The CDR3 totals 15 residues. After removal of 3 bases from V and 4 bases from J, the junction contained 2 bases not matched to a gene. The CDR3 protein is CASSPGLAEYNEQFF. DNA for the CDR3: TGTGCCAGCTCACCGGGACTAGCGGAATACAATGAGCAGTTCTTC. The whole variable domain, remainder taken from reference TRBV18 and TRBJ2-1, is NAGVMQNPRHLVRRRGQEARLRCSPMKGHSHVYWYRQLPEEGLKFMVYLQKENIIDESGMPKERFSAEFPKEGPSILRIQQVVRGDSAAYFCASSPGLAEYNEQFFGPGTRLTVL.

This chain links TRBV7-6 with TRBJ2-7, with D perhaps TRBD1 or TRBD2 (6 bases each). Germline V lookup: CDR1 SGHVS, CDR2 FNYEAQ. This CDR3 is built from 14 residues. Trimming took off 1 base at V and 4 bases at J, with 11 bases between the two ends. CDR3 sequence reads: CASSLGQGRYEQYF. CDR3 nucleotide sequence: TGTGCCAGCAGCTTAGGCCAGGGGAGGTACGAGCAGTACTTC.

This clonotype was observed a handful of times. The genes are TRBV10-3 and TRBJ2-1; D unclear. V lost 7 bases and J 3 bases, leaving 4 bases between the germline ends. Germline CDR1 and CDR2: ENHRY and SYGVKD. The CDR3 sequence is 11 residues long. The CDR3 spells CAINNYNEQFF. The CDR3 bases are TGTGCCATCAACAACTACAATGAGCAGTTCTTC.

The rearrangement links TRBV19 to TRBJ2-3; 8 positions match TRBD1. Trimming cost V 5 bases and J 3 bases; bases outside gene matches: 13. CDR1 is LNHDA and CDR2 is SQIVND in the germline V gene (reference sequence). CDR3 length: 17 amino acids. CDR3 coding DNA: TGTGCCAGTAGTCCCCTTCCAGGCAGGGGGCATACAGATACGCAGTATTTT. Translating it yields CASSPLPGRGHTDTQYF.

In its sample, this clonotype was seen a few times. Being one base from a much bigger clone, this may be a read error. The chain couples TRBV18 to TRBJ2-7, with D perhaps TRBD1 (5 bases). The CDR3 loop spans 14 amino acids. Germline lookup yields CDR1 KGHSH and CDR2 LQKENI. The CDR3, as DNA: TGTGCCAGCTCACCAACAGACAGTGCCTACGAGCAGGACTTC. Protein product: CASSPTDSAYEQDF.

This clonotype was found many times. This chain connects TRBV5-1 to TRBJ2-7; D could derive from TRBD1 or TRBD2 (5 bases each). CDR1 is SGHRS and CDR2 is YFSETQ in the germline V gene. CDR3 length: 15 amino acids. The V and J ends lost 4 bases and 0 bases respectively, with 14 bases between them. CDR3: CASSRPEGPSYEQYF. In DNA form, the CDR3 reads TGCGCCAGCAGCCGACCTGAGGGGCCCTCCTACGAGCAGTACTTC.

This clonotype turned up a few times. The CDR3 protein is CAWARGSTGELFF. Here the CDR3 DNA reads TGTGCCTGGGCAAGGGGGTCCACCGGGGAGCTGTTTTTT. The chain joins TRBV30 to TRBJ2-2, with a possible D match to TRBD1 (6 bases). The CDR3 has 13 residues. The germline gives CDR1 GTSNPN, CDR2 SVGIG (reference sequence). Between the trimmed V and J ends, which lost 5 bases and 4 bases, there was a span of 11 bases. Looking up the rest from reference TRBV30 and TRBJ2-2 gives the full variable domain: SQTIHQWPATLVQPVGSPLSLECTVEGTSNPNLYWYRQAAGRGLQLLFYSVGIGQISSEVPQNLSASRPQDRQFILSSKKLLLSDSGFYLCAWARGSTGELFFGEGSRLTVL.

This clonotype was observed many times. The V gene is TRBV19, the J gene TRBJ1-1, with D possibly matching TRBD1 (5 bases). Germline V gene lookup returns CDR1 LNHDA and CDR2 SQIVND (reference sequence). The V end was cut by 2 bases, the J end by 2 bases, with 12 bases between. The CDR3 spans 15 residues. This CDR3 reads CASSIQGTGNTEAFF. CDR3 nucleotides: TGTGCCAGTAGTATACAGGGAACGGGAAACACTGAAGCTTTCTTT.